The 7 T cell receptor beta chains below come from one sample, sequenced in a study of cytomegalovirus exposure and HLA in healthy donors. In the PCR, 60 Vbeta and 13 Jbeta primers were used. Some clones are missing from TCRdb's copy, which holds only in-frame ones; the method was immunoSEQ multiplex PCR. The repertoire holds roughly 160,000 clones, with about four fifths as singletons. The sample consisted of PBMCs. These receptors all stem from a man aged 30 to 39 in good health and CMV-seronegative.

There are a few counts of this clone. The CDR3 bases are TGTGCCAGCAGTGAATACAGGGGGCTCTTTCAGCCCCAGCATTTT. Residues: CASSEYRGLFQPQHF. The chain combines TRBV28 with TRBJ1-5; TRBD1 agrees at 9 bases. The J segment lost 6 bases and the V segment lost 5 bases, leaving 8 bases of the junction unmatched. The CDR3 covers 15 residues. Per germline, CDR1 MDHEN and CDR2 SYDVKM.

This clone was recorded only once. The J gene is TRBJ1-1, the V gene TRBV7-9, with D perhaps matching TRBD1 (5 bases). Germline V gene lookup returns CDR1 SEHNR and CDR2 FQNEAQ (reference sequence). The CDR3 runs to 11 residues. Deletions cut 5 bases from V and 8 bases from J, with 9 bases between. The CDR3 DNA is TGTGCCAGCAGCCTCGGACACGAAGCTTTCTTT. Translated: CASSLGHEAFF.

The J gene is TRBJ2-7, the V gene TRBV14, with 9 bases lining up with TRBD1. This CDR3 spans 17 amino acids. Trimming cost V 1 base and J 3 bases; bases outside gene matches: 10. Germline V gene lookup returns CDR1 SGHDN and CDR2 FVKESK. CDR3 in amino acids: CASSQVFSGTGFYEQYF. The DNA for the CDR3 is TGTGCCAGCAGCCAAGTTTTCTCCGGGACAGGGTTCTACGAGCAGTACTTC. Based on the CDR3 plus reference TRBV14 and TRBJ2-7, the full variable domain is EAGVTQFPSHSVIEKGQTVTLRCDPISGHDNLYWYRRVMGKEIKFLLHFVKESKQDESGMPNNRFLAERTGGTYSTLKVQPAELEDSGVYFCASSQVFSGTGFYEQYFGPGTRLTVT.

The genes are TRBV7-3 and TRBJ2-1; TRBD2 matches at 9 bases. The V gene end was trimmed by 5 bases and the J gene end by 4 bases; junction bases not matched to a gene: 6. The CDR3 contains 15 residues. From germline, CDR1 is SGHTA and CDR2 FQGTGA. CDR3 DNA: TGTGCCAGCAGCCAAAGACTAGCGGATTACAATGAGCAGTTCTTC. This translates into CASSQRLADYNEQFF. The variable domain in full, completed from reference TRBV7-3 and TRBJ2-1, reads GAGVSQTPSNKVTEKGKYVELRCDPISGHTALYWYRQSLGQGPEFLIYFQGTGAADDSGLPNDRFFAVRPEGSVSTLKIQRTERGDSAVYLCASSQRLADYNEQFFGPGTRLTVL.

The chain links TRBV7-2 to TRBJ2-7; 9 bases match TRBD1. Germline values: CDR1 SGHTA, CDR2 FQGNSA. The CDR3 extends over 16 amino acids. J was trimmed by 6 bases and V by 2 bases; bases with no gene match: 11. CDR3 nucleotides: TGTGCCAGCAGCTTACCGTGGGACAGGGCATCTGTCGAGCAGTACTTC. Amino acid sequence: CASSLPWDRASVEQYF.

This chain joins TRBV4-3 and TRBJ1-1; 9 bases fit TRBD1. This CDR3 spans 14 amino acids. CDR1 LGHNA and CDR2 YSLEER come from the germline V gene. V shed 5 bases, J shed 5 bases, and the junction held 6 bases outside the gene matches. This CDR3 is CASSYSDRGTEAFF. The CDR3 DNA is TGCGCCAGCAGCTACTCGGACAGGGGAACTGAAGCTTTCTTT.

The chain carries TRBV7-9 and TRBJ2-1; tentative D call: TRBD1 (6 bases). Trimming shortened V by 9 bases and J by 4 bases, and 16 bases separated the two germline ends. Germline CDR1 and CDR2: SEHNR and FQNEAQ (reference sequence). There are 14 residues in the CDR3. CDR3 amino acids: CASTGTPSYNEQFF. The CDR3 coding sequence is TGTGCCAGTACCGGGACACCGAGTTACAATGAGCAGTTCTTC.